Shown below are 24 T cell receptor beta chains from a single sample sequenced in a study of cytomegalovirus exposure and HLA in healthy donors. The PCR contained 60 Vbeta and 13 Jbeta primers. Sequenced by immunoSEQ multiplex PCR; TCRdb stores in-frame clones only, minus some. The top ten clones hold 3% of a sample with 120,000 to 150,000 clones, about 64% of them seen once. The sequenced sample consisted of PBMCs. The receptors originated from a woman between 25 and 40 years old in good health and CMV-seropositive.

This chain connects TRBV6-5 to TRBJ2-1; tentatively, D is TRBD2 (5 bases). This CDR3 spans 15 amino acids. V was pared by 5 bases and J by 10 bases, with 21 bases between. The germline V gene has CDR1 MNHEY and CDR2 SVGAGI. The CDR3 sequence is CASSTGLARVGEQFF. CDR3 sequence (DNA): TGTGCCAGCAGTACCGGACTTGCCCGGGTCGGGGAGCAGTTCTTC.

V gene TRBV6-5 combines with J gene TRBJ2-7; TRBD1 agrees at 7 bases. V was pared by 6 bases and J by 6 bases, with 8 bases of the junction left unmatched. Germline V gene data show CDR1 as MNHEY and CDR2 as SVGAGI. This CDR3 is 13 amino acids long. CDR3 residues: CASRGTAFVEQYF. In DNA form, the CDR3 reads TGTGCCAGCAGAGGGACAGCTTTTGTCGAGCAGTACTTC.

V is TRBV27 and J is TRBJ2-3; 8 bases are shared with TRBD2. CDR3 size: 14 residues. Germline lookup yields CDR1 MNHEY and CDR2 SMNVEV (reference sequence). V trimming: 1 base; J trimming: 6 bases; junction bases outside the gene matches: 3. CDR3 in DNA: TGTGCCAGCAGTTTATTCGGGGGGGCTGATACGCAGTATTTT. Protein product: CASSLFGGADTQYF.

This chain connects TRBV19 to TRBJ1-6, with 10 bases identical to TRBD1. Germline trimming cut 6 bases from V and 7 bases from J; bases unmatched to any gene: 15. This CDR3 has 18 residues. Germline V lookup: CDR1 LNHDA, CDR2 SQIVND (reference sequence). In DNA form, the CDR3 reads TGTGCCAGTAGGAGGGACAGGGGTTTTGTCCTCGCGAATTCACCCCTCCACTTT. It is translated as CASRRDRGFVLANSPLHF.

CDR3 residues: CASSPQGAGYGYTF. DNA for the CDR3: TGTGCCAGCAGTCCCCAGGGGGCTGGGTATGGCTACACCTTC. The chain carries TRBV2 and TRBJ1-2; TRBD1 aligns across 8 bases. The junction had 7 bases not matched to a gene; V was cut back by 5 bases and J by 5 bases. The CDR3 is made up of 14 amino acids. In germline, CDR1 is SNHLY, CDR2 FYNNEI.

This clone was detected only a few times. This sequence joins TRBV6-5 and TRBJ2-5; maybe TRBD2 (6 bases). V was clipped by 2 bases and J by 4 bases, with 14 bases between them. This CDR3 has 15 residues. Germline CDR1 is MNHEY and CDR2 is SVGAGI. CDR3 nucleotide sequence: TGTGCCAGCAGTTACGCAACCGGGGGTTCAGAGACCCAGTACTTC. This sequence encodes CASSYATGGSETQYF.

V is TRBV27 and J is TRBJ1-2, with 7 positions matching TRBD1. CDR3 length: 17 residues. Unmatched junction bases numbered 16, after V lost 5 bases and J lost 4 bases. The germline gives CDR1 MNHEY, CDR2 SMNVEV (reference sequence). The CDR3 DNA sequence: TGTGCCAGCAGTCCATCTTCGGACAGGCTCGCGATCTATGGCTACACCTTC. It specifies CASSPSSDRLAIYGYTF.

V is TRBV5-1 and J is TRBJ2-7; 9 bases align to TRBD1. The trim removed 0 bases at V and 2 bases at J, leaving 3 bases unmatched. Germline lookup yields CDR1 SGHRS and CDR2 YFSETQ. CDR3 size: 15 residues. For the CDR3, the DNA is TGCGCCAGCAGCTTGGTGAGACAGGGGGCCTACGAGCAGTACTTC. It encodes CASSLVRQGAYEQYF.

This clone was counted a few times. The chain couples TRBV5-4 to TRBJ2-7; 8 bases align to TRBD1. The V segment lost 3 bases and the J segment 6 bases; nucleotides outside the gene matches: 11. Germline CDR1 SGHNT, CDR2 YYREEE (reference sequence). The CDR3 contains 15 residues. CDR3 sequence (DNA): TGTGCCAGCAGCTGGGGGGCGGCAGGGGGCGGCGAGCAGTACTTC. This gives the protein CASSWGAAGGGEQYF.

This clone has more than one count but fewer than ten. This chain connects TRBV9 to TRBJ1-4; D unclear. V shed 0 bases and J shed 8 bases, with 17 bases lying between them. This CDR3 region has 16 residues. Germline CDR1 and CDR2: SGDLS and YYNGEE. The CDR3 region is CASSVAPRRDLEKLFF. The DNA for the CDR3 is TGTGCCAGCAGCGTAGCCCCACGACGGGATTTGGAAAAACTGTTTTTT.

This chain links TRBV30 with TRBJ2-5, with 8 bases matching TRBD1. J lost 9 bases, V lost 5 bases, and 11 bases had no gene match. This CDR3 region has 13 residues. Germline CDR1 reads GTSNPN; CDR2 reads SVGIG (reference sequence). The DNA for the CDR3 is TGTGCCTGGGAGATGGGACAGGCGAGTTCCCAGTACTTC. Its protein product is CAWEMGQASSQYF.

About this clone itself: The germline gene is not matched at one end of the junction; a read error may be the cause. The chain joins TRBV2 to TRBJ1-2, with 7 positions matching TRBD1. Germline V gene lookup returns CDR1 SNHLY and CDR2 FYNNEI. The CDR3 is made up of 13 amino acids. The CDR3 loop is CACSETGAGGYTF. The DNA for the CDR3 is TGTGCCTGCAGTGAAACAGGGGCCGGTGGCTACACCTTC.

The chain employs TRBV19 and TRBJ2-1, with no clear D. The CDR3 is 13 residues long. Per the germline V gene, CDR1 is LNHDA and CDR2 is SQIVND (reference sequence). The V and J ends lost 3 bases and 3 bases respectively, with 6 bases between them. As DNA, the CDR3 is TGTGCCAGTAGTATCCCGGGCTACAATGAGCAGTTCTTC. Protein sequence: CASSIPGYNEQFF.

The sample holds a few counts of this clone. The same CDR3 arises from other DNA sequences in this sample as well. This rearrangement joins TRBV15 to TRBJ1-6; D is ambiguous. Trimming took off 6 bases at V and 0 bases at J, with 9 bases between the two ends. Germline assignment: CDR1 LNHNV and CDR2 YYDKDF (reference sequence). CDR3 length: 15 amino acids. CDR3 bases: TGTGCCACCAGTGACGGGAGCTCCTATAATTCACCCCTCCACTTT. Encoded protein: CATSDGSSYNSPLHF.

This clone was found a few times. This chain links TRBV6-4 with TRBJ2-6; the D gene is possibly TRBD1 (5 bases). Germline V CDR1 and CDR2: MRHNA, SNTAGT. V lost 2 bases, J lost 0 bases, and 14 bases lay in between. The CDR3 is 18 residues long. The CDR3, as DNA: TGTGCCAGCAGTGACGGACGGCAGGGAATCTCTGGGGCCAACGTCCTGACTTTC. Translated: CASSDGRQGISGANVLTF.

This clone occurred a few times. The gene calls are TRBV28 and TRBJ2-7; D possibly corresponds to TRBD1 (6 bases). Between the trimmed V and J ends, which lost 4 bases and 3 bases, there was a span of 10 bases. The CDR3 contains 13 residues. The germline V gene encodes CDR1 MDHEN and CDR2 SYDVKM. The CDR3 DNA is TGTGCCAGCAGTTACAGGGTTGACTACGAGCAGTACTTC. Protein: CASSYRVDYEQYF.

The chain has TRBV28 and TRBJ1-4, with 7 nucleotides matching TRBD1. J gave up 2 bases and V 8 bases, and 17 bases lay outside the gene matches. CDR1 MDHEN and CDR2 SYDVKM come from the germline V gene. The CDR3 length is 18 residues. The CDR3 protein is CASEHRGAFLSTNEKLFF. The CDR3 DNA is TGTGCCAGCGAGCACAGGGGTGCTTTTTTGTCTACTAATGAAAAACTGTTTTTT.

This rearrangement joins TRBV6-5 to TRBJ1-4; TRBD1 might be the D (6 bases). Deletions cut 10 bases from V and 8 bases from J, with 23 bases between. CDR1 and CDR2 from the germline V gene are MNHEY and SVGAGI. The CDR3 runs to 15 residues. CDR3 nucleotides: TGTGCCAACCCTTTACCACAGGGCGAGGAGGAAAAACTGTTTTTT. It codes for CANPLPQGEEEKLFF.

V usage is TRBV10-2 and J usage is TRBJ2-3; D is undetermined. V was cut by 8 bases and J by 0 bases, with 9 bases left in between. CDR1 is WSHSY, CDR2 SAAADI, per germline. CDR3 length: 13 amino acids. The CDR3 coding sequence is TGCGCCAGCTACGGTCGCAGCACAGATACGCAGTATTTT. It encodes CASYGRSTDTQYF.

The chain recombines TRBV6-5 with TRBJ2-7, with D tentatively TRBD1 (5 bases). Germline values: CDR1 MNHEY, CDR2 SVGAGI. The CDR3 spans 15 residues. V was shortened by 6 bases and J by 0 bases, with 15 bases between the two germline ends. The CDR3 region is CASRPLRQLSYEQYF. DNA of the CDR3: TGTGCCAGCAGGCCACTTCGACAGCTCTCCTACGAGCAGTACTTC.

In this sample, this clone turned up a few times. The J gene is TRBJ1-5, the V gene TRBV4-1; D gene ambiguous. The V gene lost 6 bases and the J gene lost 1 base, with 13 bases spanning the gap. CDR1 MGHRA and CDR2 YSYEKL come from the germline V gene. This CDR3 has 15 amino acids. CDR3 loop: CASSQVPGSNQPQHF. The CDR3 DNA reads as TGCGCCAGCAGTCAGGTCCCGGGAAGCAATCAGCCCCAGCATTTT.

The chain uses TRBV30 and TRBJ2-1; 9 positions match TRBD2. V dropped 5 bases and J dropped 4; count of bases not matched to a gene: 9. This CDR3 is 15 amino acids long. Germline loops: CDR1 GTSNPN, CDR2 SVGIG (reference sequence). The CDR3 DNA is TGTGCCTGGGACCCCGGGACTAGCTCTTACAATGAGCAGTTCTTC. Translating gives CAWDPGTSSYNEQFF.

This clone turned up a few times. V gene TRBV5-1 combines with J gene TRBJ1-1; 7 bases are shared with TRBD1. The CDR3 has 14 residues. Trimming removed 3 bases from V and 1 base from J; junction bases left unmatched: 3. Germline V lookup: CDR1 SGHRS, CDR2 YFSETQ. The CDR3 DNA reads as TGCGCCAGCAGCTCGGACAGGCAGAACACTGAAGCTTTCTTT. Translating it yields CASSSDRQNTEAFF.

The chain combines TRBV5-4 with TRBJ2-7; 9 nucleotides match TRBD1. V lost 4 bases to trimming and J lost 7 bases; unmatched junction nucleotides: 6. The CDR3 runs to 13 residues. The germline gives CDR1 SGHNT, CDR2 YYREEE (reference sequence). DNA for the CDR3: TGTGCCAGCAGCCAAGGGGACAGGGCTGAGCAGTACTTC. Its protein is CASSQGDRAEQYF.